These 30 T cell receptor beta chains share one sample of origin, sequenced in a study of blood T cell repertoires in COVID-19. Generated by immunoSEQ multiplex PCR, the TCRdb table keeps only in-frame clones and is missing some. The sample lists approximately 150,000 clones; over 80% were seen once. Sequences were obtained from peripheral blood. These receptors were obtained from a woman between 50 and 59 years old with acute or convalescent COVID-19.

The rearrangement links TRBV30 to TRBJ1-5, with TRBD1 matching over 10 bases. Germline trimming cut 7 bases from V and 5 bases from J; bases unmatched to any gene: 2. Germline assignment: CDR1 GTSNPN and CDR2 SVGIG (reference sequence). The CDR3 spans 12 residues. CDR3 sequence reads: CASGTGDQPQHF. CDR3 DNA: TGTGCCTCCGGGACAGGGGATCAGCCCCAGCATTTT.

V gene TRBV12-5 combines with J gene TRBJ1-4; D might be TRBD1 (6 bases). V shed 0 bases and J shed 0 bases, with 23 bases lying between them. The CDR3 sequence is 21 residues long. Germline V lookup: CDR1 LGHNT, CDR2 FRNRAP. The CDR3 sequence is CASGLVGVVPGVRATNEKLFF. The DNA of the CDR3 is TGTGCTAGTGGTTTGGTAGGAGTAGTTCCAGGGGTTCGAGCAACTAATGAAAAACTGTTTTTT.

The chain has TRBV18 and TRBJ1-4; D is ambiguous. V dropped 3 bases and J dropped 7 bases, with 21 bases sitting between them. Germline V gene data show CDR1 as KGHSH and CDR2 as LQKENI. The CDR3 totals 17 residues. The CDR3 sequence is CASSPVFIAGGSEKLFF. DNA for the CDR3: TGTGCCAGCTCACCGGTTTTCATAGCGGGAGGCTCTGAAAAACTGTTTTTT.

The V gene is TRBV6-5, the J gene TRBJ2-5; D perhaps matches TRBD1 (6 bases). Between the trimmed V and J ends, which lost 6 bases and 0 bases, there was a span of 11 bases. Germline CDR1 MNHEY, CDR2 SVGAGI. This CDR3 is built from 14 residues. CDR3 in DNA: TGTGCCAGCAGACCGGGACACAACCAAGAGACCCAGTACTTC. It translates to CASRPGHNQETQYF.

This clone was recorded a few times. The chain joins TRBV7-6 to TRBJ2-3, with TRBD2 as a possible D gene (5 bases). From germline, CDR1 is SGHVS and CDR2 FNYEAQ. The CDR3 runs 13 residues. V shed 2 bases and J shed 6 bases, with 9 bases lying between them. The CDR3 region has the DNA TGTGCCAGCAGCTTATGGAGGAGGGATACGCAGTATTTT. This codes for CASSLWRRDTQYF. Based on the CDR3 plus reference TRBV7-6 and TRBJ2-3, the full variable domain is GAGVSQSPRYKVTKRGQDVALRCDPISGHVSLYWYRQALGQGPEFLTYFNYEAQQDKSGLPNDRFSAERPEGSISTLTIQRTEQRDSAMYRCASSLWRRDTQYFGPGTRLTVL.

This clone was found once. V usage is TRBV4-1 and J usage is TRBJ2-3; 7 nucleotides agree with TRBD1. CDR1 MGHRA and CDR2 YSYEKL come from the germline V gene. The CDR3 is made up of 17 amino acids. With 0 bases clipped from V and 0 bases from J, the junction kept 6 bases outside the gene matches. Written as DNA, the CDR3 is TGCGCCAGCAGCCAAGATGCCAGGGGGTCGAGCACAGATACGCAGTATTTT. Residues: CASSQDARGSSTDTQYF.

The chain combines TRBV10-3 with TRBJ1-1; the D is unclear. V lost 2 bases, J lost 1 base, and 11 bases lay in between. CDR3 length equals 15 residues. Germline V CDR1 and CDR2: ENHRY, SYGVKD. The CDR3 protein is CAISEVGRENTEAFF. CDR3 coding DNA: TGTGCCATCAGTGAGGTGGGGAGGGAGAACACTGAAGCTTTCTTT.

The chain employs TRBV10-3 and TRBJ1-4; a weak D match, TRBD1 (5 bases). V gave up 0 bases and J gave up 5 bases, with 13 bases separating them. Germline V gene data show CDR1 as ENHRY and CDR2 as SYGVKD. This CDR3 is built from 16 residues. The CDR3 nucleotides are TGTGCCATCAGTGAGTCTATCCAGGGCCAAAATGAAAAACTGTTTTTT. As protein: CAISESIQGQNEKLFF.

The chain couples TRBV24-1 to TRBJ2-5; TRBD2 might be the D (5 bases). Looked up from germline, CDR1 is KGHDR and CDR2 is SFDVKD. This CDR3 spans 15 amino acids. Trimming removed 6 bases at V and 5 bases at J, with 18 bases between. The DNA of the CDR3 is TGTGCCACCAGTCAAAGTTTAATTTCGGGGGAGACCCAGTACTTC. Translating gives CATSQSLISGETQYF.

This chain connects TRBV9 to TRBJ2-2, with TRBD2 identical over 11 bases. V gave up 4 bases and J gave up 6 bases; unmatched junction bases: 5. This CDR3 has 15 amino acids. In germline, CDR1 is SGDLS, CDR2 YYNGEE. CDR3 loop: CASSPPGLAAGELFF. The CDR3 bases are TGTGCCAGCAGCCCCCCGGGACTAGCGGCCGGGGAGCTGTTTTTT.

The genes are TRBV5-1 and TRBJ1-6; a possible D gene is TRBD1 (5 bases). This CDR3 spans 16 amino acids. V was pared by 2 bases and J by 5 bases, with 14 bases between. Germline CDR1 and CDR2: SGHRS and YFSETQ. DNA for the CDR3: TGCGCCAGCAGCTTCGCCCAGGGTGGGGATAATTCACCCCTCCACTTT. Amino acids: CASSFAQGGDNSPLHF.

The chain links TRBV29-1 to TRBJ1-5; D may be TRBD1 (5 bases). The CDR3 spans 13 residues. Germline V gives CDR1 SQVTM, CDR2 ANQGSEA. Trimming removed 5 bases at V and 1 base at J, with 9 bases between. For the CDR3, the DNA is TGCAGCGTTCATAGACAGAGCAATCAGCCCCAGCATTTT. Its protein product is CSVHRQSNQPQHF.

The chain joins TRBV14 to TRBJ1-1; tentatively, D is TRBD1 (5 bases). Germline V gives CDR1 SGHDN, CDR2 FVKESK. Trimming removed 4 bases from V and 6 bases from J, with 12 bases in between. This CDR3 is 13 amino acids long. This CDR3 is CASSPPGGSEAFF. CDR3 nucleotides: TGTGCCAGCAGCCCACCGGGGGGTTCTGAAGCTTTCTTT. The full variable domain, completed using reference TRBV14 and TRBJ1-1, is EAGVTQFPSHSVIEKGQTVTLRCDPISGHDNLYWYRRVMGKEIKFLLHFVKESKQDESGMPNNRFLAERTGGTYSTLKVQPAELEDSGVYFCASSPPGGSEAFFGQGTRLTVV.

The V gene is TRBV19, the J gene TRBJ2-1; 11 nucleotides agree with TRBD2. Germline V CDR1 and CDR2: LNHDA, SQIVND (reference sequence). This CDR3 region has 17 residues. The ends lost 7 bases at V and 0 bases at J; junction bases unmatched: 8. CDR3 nucleotides: TGTGCCAGTACCTTTAGCGGGGGGGCAATCTCCTACAATGAGCAGTTCTTC. Translating it yields CASTFSGGAISYNEQFF.

The V call is TRBV5-1, the J call TRBJ1-5; 8 bases line up with TRBD1. The germline gives CDR1 SGHRS, CDR2 YFSETQ. The CDR3 is 15 residues long. With V trimmed by 4 bases and J by 1 base, 4 bases remained unmatched. The CDR3: CASSPGQGSNQPQHF. The CDR3 DNA is TGCGCCAGCAGCCCAGGACAGGGAAGCAATCAGCCCCAGCATTTT.

This rearrangement joins TRBV29-1 to TRBJ1-1; the match to TRBD1 covers 9 bases. V shed 7 bases, J shed 11 bases, and the junction held 17 bases outside the gene matches. The germline V gene has CDR1 SQVTM and CDR2 ANQGSEA. The CDR3 covers 14 residues. The CDR3 nucleotides read TGCAGCGCGGAGGGGGACAGGGACCTGCCTGTGGCTTTCTTT. It encodes CSAEGDRDLPVAFF.

This rearrangement joins TRBV12-3 or TRBV12-4 to TRBJ2-2; D unresolved. This CDR3 comprises 12 residues. Trimming pared 6 bases from V and 5 bases from J, leaving 7 bases between. The CDR3 DNA follows: TGTGCCAGCAGCTCCGGTACCGGGGAGCTGTTTTTT. This codes for CASSSGTGELFF.

The rearrangement joins TRBV29-1 to TRBJ2-7; D is perhaps TRBD1 (6 bases). The germline CDR1 and CDR2 sequences are SQVTM and ANQGSEA. Trimming shortened V by 0 bases and J by 4 bases, and 10 bases separated the two germline ends. The CDR3 is 13 residues long. CDR3 region: CSVEDPGEYEQYF. The CDR3 bases are TGCAGCGTTGAAGATCCAGGGGAGTACGAGCAGTACTTC.

V gene TRBV7-3 combines with J gene TRBJ1-2, with TRBD1 identical over 11 bases. Germline V gives CDR1 SGHTA, CDR2 FQGTGA. V dropped 5 bases and J dropped 4; count of bases not matched to a gene: 6. The CDR3 contains 15 residues. In DNA, the CDR3 is TGTGCCAGCAGCCTGGGGACAGGGGGGATCTATGGCTACACCTTC. This gives the protein CASSLGTGGIYGYTF. The whole variable domain, remainder taken from reference TRBV7-3 and TRBJ1-2, is GAGVSQTPSNKVTEKGKYVELRCDPISGHTALYWYRQSLGQGPEFLIYFQGTGAADDSGLPNDRFFAVRPEGSVSTLKIQRTERGDSAVYLCASSLGTGGIYGYTFGSGTRLTVV.

There are a few counts of this clone. CDR3 loop: CASSLPKGAGNTIYF. In nucleotides, the CDR3 is TGTGCCAGCAGTCTCCCTAAGGGGGCTGGAAACACCATATATTTT. The rearrangement links TRBV28 to TRBJ1-3; possible D gene TRBD1, 6 bases. CDR1 is MDHEN and CDR2 is SYDVKM in the germline V gene. V was clipped by 5 bases and J by 2 bases, with 13 bases between them. CDR3 length: 15 residues.

The gene calls are TRBV5-1 and TRBJ2-3; D is perhaps TRBD1 (5 bases). The germline V and J ends were trimmed by 0 bases and 0 bases, with 8 bases remaining between them. There are 15 residues in the CDR3. The germline gives CDR1 SGHRS, CDR2 YFSETQ. This chain's CDR3 is CASSLGAGSTDTQYF. In DNA, the CDR3 is TGCGCCAGCAGCTTGGGGGCAGGGAGCACAGATACGCAGTATTTT. The full variable domain, in which reference TRBV5-1 and TRBJ2-3 provide the parts outside the CDR3, is KAGVTQTPRYLIKTRGQQVTLSCSPISGHRSVSWYQQTPGQGLQFLFEYFSETQRNKGNFPGRFSGRQFSNSRSEMNVSTLELGDSALYLCASSLGAGSTDTQYFGPGTRLTVL.

The chain has TRBV27 and TRBJ1-3; the match to TRBD1 covers 11 bases. The CDR3 has 15 amino acids. CDR1 and CDR2 from the germline V gene are MNHEY and SMNVEV (reference sequence). The ends lost 3 bases at V and 3 bases at J; junction bases unmatched: 1. The CDR3 coding sequence is TGTGCCAGCAGTTTGGGACAGGGGGTTGGAAACACCATATATTTT. As protein: CASSLGQGVGNTIYF.

This chain connects TRBV11-2 to TRBJ1-3; D is unresolved. The CDR3 covers 16 residues. Germline V gene lookup returns CDR1 SGHAT and CDR2 FQNNGV. Deletions cut 2 bases from V and 0 bases from J, with 11 bases between. CDR3 loop: CASSLTEALSGNTIYF. DNA for the CDR3: TGTGCCAGCAGCTTAACGGAGGCGCTCTCTGGAAACACCATATATTTT.

This clone appeared a few times. V gene TRBV9 combines with J gene TRBJ1-2; D gene ambiguous. The CDR3 contains 13 residues. V was clipped by 4 bases and J by 2 bases, with 9 bases between them. Germline CDR1 is SGDLS and CDR2 is YYNGEE. This CDR3 is CASSPDMNYGYTF. The CDR3 nucleotides read TGTGCCAGCAGCCCAGACATGAACTATGGCTACACCTTC.

V is TRBV27 and J is TRBJ2-1, with D perhaps TRBD1 (5 bases). Germline assignment: CDR1 MNHEY and CDR2 SMNVEV (reference sequence). CDR3 length: 15 amino acids. V dropped 6 bases and J dropped 3 bases, with 15 bases sitting between them. In nucleotides, the CDR3 is TGTGCCAGCAGATACAGGCAGTCAGGCTACAATGAGCAGTTCTTC. This gives the protein CASRYRQSGYNEQFF.

The chain's CDR3 is CASSLSPPGQGLSYEQYF. The CDR3 coding sequence is TGTGCCAGCAGTTTAAGTCCACCGGGACAGGGTTTGTCCTACGAGCAGTACTTC. This rearrangement joins TRBV27 to TRBJ2-7, with 9 bases lining up with TRBD1. The V and J ends lost 2 bases and 1 base, in that order; junction bases with no gene match: 12. Germline CDR1 reads MNHEY; CDR2 reads SMNVEV (reference sequence). CDR3 length equals 18 residues.

J is TRBJ2-2 and V is TRBV29-1, with 9 bases lining up with TRBD2. The CDR3 contains 15 residues. The V gene's germline CDR1 is SQVTM and CDR2 ANQGSEA. V was pared by 4 bases and J by 7 bases, with 10 bases of the junction left unmatched. CDR3 coding DNA: TGCAGCGTTGTCAGTAGCGGGGGCTTGGTCGGGGAGCTGTTTTTT. Its protein is CSVVSSGGLVGELFF.

J is TRBJ1-6 and V is TRBV10-3; possibly TRBD1 for D (6 bases). V gave up 6 bases and J gave up 8 bases, with 11 bases separating them. CDR1 and CDR2 (germline): ENHRY, SYGVKD. The CDR3 has 13 residues. The CDR3 reads CAISGTSDSPLHF. As DNA, the CDR3 is TGTGCCATCAGCGGGACATCGGATTCACCCCTCCACTTT.

This rearrangement joins TRBV12-3 or TRBV12-4 to TRBJ1-2; no definite D call. This CDR3 is built from 10 residues. V was shortened by 9 bases and J by 8 bases, with 10 bases between the two germline ends. DNA of the CDR3: TGTGCCAGTGCAGGAAGCGGCTACACCTTC. Translating gives CASAGSGYTF.

This chain uses TRBV12-3 or TRBV12-4 with TRBJ1-2; D is unclear. V dropped 3 bases and J dropped 6 bases, with 11 bases sitting between them. The CDR3 loop spans 13 amino acids. CDR3 DNA: TGTGCCAGCAGTTTTTCTAGCTTGGATGGCTACACCTTC. Protein: CASSFSSLDGYTF.